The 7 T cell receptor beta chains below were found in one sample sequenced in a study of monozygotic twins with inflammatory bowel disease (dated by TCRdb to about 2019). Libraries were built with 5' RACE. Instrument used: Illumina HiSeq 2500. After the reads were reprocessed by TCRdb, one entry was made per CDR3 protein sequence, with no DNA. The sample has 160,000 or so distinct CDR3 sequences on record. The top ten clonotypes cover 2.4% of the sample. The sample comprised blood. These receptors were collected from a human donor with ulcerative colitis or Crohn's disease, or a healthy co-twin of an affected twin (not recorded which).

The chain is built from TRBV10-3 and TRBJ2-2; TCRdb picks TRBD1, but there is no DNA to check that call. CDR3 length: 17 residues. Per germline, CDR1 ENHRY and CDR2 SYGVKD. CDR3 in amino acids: CAISESLIGQNTGELFF.

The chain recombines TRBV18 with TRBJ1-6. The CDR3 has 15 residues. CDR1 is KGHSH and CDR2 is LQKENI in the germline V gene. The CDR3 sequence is CASSPRSPYNSPLHF.

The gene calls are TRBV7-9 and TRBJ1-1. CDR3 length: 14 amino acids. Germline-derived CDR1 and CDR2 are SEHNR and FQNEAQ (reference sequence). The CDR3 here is CASSLAFGNTEAFF.

The CDR3 reads CASTEPWDRGFSPLHF. This sequence joins TRBV28 and TRBJ1-6; TCRdb designates TRBD1, a call that cannot be tested without DNA. The CDR3 consists of 16 residues. The germline gives CDR1 MDHEN, CDR2 SYDVKM.

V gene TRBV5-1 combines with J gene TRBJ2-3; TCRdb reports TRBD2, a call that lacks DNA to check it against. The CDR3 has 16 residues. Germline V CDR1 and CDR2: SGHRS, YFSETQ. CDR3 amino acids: CASSSILGNLTDTQYF.

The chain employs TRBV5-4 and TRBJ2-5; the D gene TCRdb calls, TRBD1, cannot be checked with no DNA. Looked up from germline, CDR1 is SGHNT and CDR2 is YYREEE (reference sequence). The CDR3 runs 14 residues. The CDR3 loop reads CASSSGGPQETQYF.

CDR3 sequence: CASAGKGLDFHEQFF. This chain connects TRBV27 to TRBJ2-1; the TCRdb D gene call, TRBD2, has no DNA to confirm it. In germline, CDR1 is MNHEY, CDR2 SMNVEV (reference sequence). This CDR3 is 15 amino acids long.